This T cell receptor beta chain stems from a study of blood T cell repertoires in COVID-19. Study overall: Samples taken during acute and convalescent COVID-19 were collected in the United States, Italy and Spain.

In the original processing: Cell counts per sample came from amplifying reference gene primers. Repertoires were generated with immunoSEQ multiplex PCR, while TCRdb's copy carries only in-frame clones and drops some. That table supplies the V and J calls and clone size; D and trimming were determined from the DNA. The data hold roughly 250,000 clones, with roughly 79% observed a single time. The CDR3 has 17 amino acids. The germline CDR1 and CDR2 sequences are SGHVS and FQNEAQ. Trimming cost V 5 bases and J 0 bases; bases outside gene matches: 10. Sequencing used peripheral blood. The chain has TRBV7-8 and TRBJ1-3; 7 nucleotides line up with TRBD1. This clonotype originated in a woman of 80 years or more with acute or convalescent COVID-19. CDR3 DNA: TGTGCCAGCAGCGACAGGACAGGCGACCTCTCTGGAAACACCATATATTTT. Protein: CASSDRTGDLSGNTIYF.